What follows are 32 T cell receptor beta chains derived from one specimen sequenced in a study of spatial heterogeneity in lung cancer. The time point is: sample taken at primary tumor resection. No cells were sorted before sequencing. The whole RNA sequenced was extracted from tumor, nontumor lung or frozen PBMC. From the 5' RACE reads, TCRdb called clonotypes with MiXCR, one entry per CDR3 protein. In the table there are over 6,500 distinct CDR3 sequences, around 4.3% of which are singletons. The sample in question was normal lung tissue next to the tumor, obtained at surgery. The receptors here all came from a female donor with early-stage non-small cell lung cancer.

This clonotype was seen many times. V and J are TRBV20-1 and TRBJ1-2, with 9 bases matching TRBD1. The CDR3 sequence is 12 residues long. The junction had 6 bases not matched to a gene; V was cut back by 6 bases and J by 7 bases. The germline CDR1 and CDR2 sequences are DFQATT and SNEGSKA (reference sequence). The CDR3 region is CSASQGARGYTF. CDR3 nucleotide sequence: TGCAGTGCCTCACAGGGGGCACGTGGCTACACCTTC.

By frequency in the sample, this clonotype is large. The chain combines TRBV9 with TRBJ2-1; D unclear. Deletions cut 0 bases from V and 7 bases from J, with 8 bases between. This CDR3 contains 13 residues. Germline V gene sequence: CDR1 SGDLS, CDR2 YYNGEE. CDR3 loop: CASSVATKNEQFF. The CDR3 DNA is TGTGCCAGCAGCGTAGCTACGAAGAATGAGCAGTTCTTC.

This clonotype occurred many times. The genes are TRBV24-1 and TRBJ1-5, with TRBD1 as a possible D gene (6 bases). There are 13 residues in the CDR3. Germline CDR1 reads KGHDR; CDR2 reads SFDVKD. Deletions cut 10 bases from V and 11 bases from J, with 20 bases between. The CDR3 is CATPATGSFSQHF. The DNA for the CDR3 is TGTGCCACTCCCGCAACAGGGTCCTTCTCCCAGCATTTT.

The CDR3 DNA reads as TGTGCCAGCAGCTCGACTAGCGGGCGCCAAGAGACCCAGTACTTC. This sequence encodes CASSSTSGRQETQYF. The chain employs TRBV7-2 and TRBJ2-5; 10 positions match TRBD2. Germline CDR1 SGHTA, CDR2 FQGNSA. V was clipped by 4 bases and J by 1 base; unmatched bases: 3. This CDR3 comprises 15 residues.

This clonotype occurred many times. This chain uses TRBV20-1 with TRBJ2-1, with 9 nucleotides matching TRBD2. The trim removed 3 bases at V and 6 bases at J, leaving 9 bases unmatched. Germline V gene data show CDR1 as DFQATT and CDR2 as SNEGSKA (reference sequence). The CDR3 is made up of 15 amino acids. The CDR3 nucleotides read TGCAGTGCTAGCAGGGCGGGGGGGCCCCTCAATGAGCAGTTCTTC. This gives the protein CSASRAGGPLNEQFF.

This clonotype was seen at least ten times. The genes are TRBV6-6 and TRBJ2-5; D remains ambiguous. V shed 4 bases and J shed 7 bases, with 13 bases lying between them. Germline CDR1 reads MNHNY; CDR2 reads SVGAGI (reference sequence). CDR3 size: 13 residues. The chain's CDR3 is CASSSSGIGTQYF. The CDR3 DNA reads as TGTGCCAGCAGTTCTTCAGGAATCGGGACCCAGTACTTC.

Sample share makes this clonotype medium-sized. The rearrangement uses TRBV29-1 and TRBJ2-3; D unresolved. Trimming took off 2 bases at V and 0 bases at J, with 6 bases between the two ends. This CDR3 spans 13 amino acids. CDR1 SQVTM and CDR2 ANQGSEA come from the germline V gene. CDR3 nucleotides: TGCAGCGTTGAAATACCTAGCACAGATACGCAGTATTTT. Protein sequence: CSVEIPSTDTQYF.

This clonotype was found many times. The rearrangement joins TRBV9 to TRBJ1-1; 7 bases map to TRBD1. The V gene's germline CDR1 is SGDLS and CDR2 YYNGEE. This CDR3 has 19 amino acids. Losses at the gene ends were 1 base for V and 1 base for J; bases not matched to a gene: 16. The CDR3: CASSVSDPGQLDQNTEAFF. The CDR3 region has the DNA TGTGCCAGCAGCGTATCCGATCCGGGACAGCTAGATCAGAACACTGAAGCTTTCTTT.

This clonotype is classed as medium-sized. This chain joins TRBV11-1 and TRBJ1-2; no definite D call. The CDR3 has 14 amino acids. Deletions cut 5 bases from V and 4 bases from J, with 14 bases between. Germline CDR1 reads SGHAT; CDR2 reads FQDESV (reference sequence). The chain's CDR3 is CASSGLNRIYGYTF. The CDR3 DNA is TGTGCCAGCAGCGGCCTTAACCGAATCTATGGCTACACCTTC.

This clonotype came up many times. This chain joins TRBV7-9 and TRBJ2-2; TRBD1 is a possible D gene (6 bases). This CDR3 is built from 15 residues. V shed 5 bases and J shed 3 bases, with 13 bases lying between them. The V gene's germline CDR1 is SEHNR and CDR2 FQNEAQ (reference sequence). DNA for the CDR3: TGTGCCAGCAGCACTTGGGACACCTACACCGGGGAGCTGTTTTTT. Residues: CASSTWDTYTGELFF. The whole variable domain, remainder taken from reference TRBV7-9 and TRBJ2-2, is DTGVSQNPRHKITKRGQNVTFRCDPISEHNRLYWYRQTLGQGPEFLTYFQNEAQLEKSRLLSDRFSAERPKGSFSTLEIQRTEQGDSAMYLCASSTWDTYTGELFFGEGSRLTVL.

This clonotype was observed a few times. The chain uses TRBV5-1 and TRBJ2-1; D not certain. V was clipped by 2 bases and J by 6 bases, with 15 bases between them. From germline, CDR1 is SGHRS and CDR2 YFSETQ. The CDR3 has 15 residues. The CDR3 DNA sequence: TGCGCCAGCAGCTTCAGCGCGGCGAGTGTCAATGAGCAGTTCTTC. Translated: CASSFSAASVNEQFF.

This clonotype was observed at least ten times. This chain connects TRBV27 to TRBJ1-2, with 7 bases that match TRBD1. The ends lost 2 bases at V and 4 bases at J; junction bases unmatched: 4. From germline, CDR1 is MNHEY and CDR2 SMNVEV (reference sequence). The CDR3 extends over 14 amino acids. CDR3 residues: CASSLGGQPYGYTF. The CDR3 DNA reads TGTGCCAGCAGTTTAGGGGGACAGCCCTATGGCTACACCTTC.

Remarks on this clonotype: The junction differs from germline at one of its ends, possibly a read error. The V and J genes are TRBV4-1 and TRBJ2-1; D is unclear. The CDR3 covers 15 residues. CDR1 and CDR2 from the germline V gene are MGHRA and YSYEKL. The chain's CDR3 is CVSSQGLSGYNEQFF. The CDR3 region has the DNA TGCGTCAGCAGCCAAGGGCTCTCCGGCTACAATGAGCAGTTCTTC.

This clonotype appeared many times. The chain combines TRBV28 with TRBJ2-5, with TRBD1 matching over 7 bases. Germline trimming cut 2 bases from V and 2 bases from J; bases unmatched to any gene: 8. This CDR3 comprises 16 residues. CDR1 and CDR2 (germline): MDHEN, SYDVKM. CDR3 loop: CASSLTGARLQETQYF. The CDR3 nucleotides are TGTGCCAGCAGTTTAACAGGGGCCAGGTTACAAGAGACCCAGTACTTC.

This clonotype is medium-sized in the sample. The chain carries TRBV19 and TRBJ2-2; weak D call: TRBD1 (6 bases). CDR1 is LNHDA, CDR2 SQIVND, per germline (reference sequence). The CDR3 is made up of 13 amino acids. Trimming took 5 bases from V and 6 from J, leaving 10 bases between them. For the CDR3, the DNA is TGTGCCAGTAGTTTCAGGGGCGCCGGGGAGCTGTTTTTT. As protein: CASSFRGAGELFF.

This clonotype has a count of ten or more. CDR3 sequence reads: CASSLVGGLIGYTF. CDR3 in DNA: TGTGCCAGCAGCTTAGTGGGCGGTTTAATCGGCTACACCTTC. The chain is built from TRBV7-9 and TRBJ1-2; D not certain. CDR1 is SEHNR and CDR2 is FQNEAQ in the germline V gene (reference sequence). V dropped 1 base and J dropped 8 bases, with 14 bases sitting between them. The CDR3 contains 14 residues. Complete variable domain (other parts from reference TRBV7-9 and TRBJ1-2): DTGVSQNPRHKITKRGQNVTFRCDPISEHNRLYWYRQTLGQGPEFLTYFQNEAQLEKSRLLSDRFSAERPKGSFSTLEIQRTEQGDSAMYLCASSLVGGLIGYTFGSGTRLTVV.

This clonotype was counted between two and nine times. This chain uses TRBV20-1 with TRBJ2-3, with a possible D match to TRBD1 (7 bases). Germline CDR1 reads DFQATT; CDR2 reads SNEGSKA (reference sequence). V lost 6 bases and J 1 base, leaving 14 bases between the germline ends. The CDR3 sequence is 14 residues long. CDR3 protein: CSAPVRGGTDTQYF. The DNA of the CDR3 is TGCAGTGCCCCCGTCAGGGGGGGCACAGATACGCAGTATTTT.

This clonotype appeared many times. The chain links TRBV6-5 to TRBJ1-3; TRBD1 aligns across 8 bases. From germline, CDR1 is MNHEY and CDR2 SVGAGI. J lost 8 bases, V lost 6 bases, and 9 bases had no gene match. This CDR3 has 14 residues. The chain's CDR3 is CASRPDRGRDTIYF. The CDR3 region has the DNA TGTGCCAGCAGACCAGACAGGGGCCGGGACACCATATATTTT.

This clonotype was recorded many times. This chain connects TRBV20-1 to TRBJ1-2; D remains ambiguous. Per the germline V gene, CDR1 is DFQATT and CDR2 is SNEGSKA (reference sequence). The CDR3 consists of 13 residues. V was pared by 6 bases and J by 1 base, with 12 bases between. As DNA, the CDR3 is TGCAGTGCCTCCCGAGCCGATAACTATGGCTACACCTTC. Translation gives CSASRADNYGYTF.

This rearrangement joins TRBV12-3 or TRBV12-4 to TRBJ2-1; no clear D. Trimming removed 2 bases from V and 8 bases from J, with 10 bases in between. CDR3 length: 13 residues. This CDR3 is CASSLLRRDEQFF. The CDR3 DNA reads as TGTGCCAGCAGTTTACTGCGACGGGATGAGCAGTTCTTC.

By frequency in the sample, this clonotype is medium-sized. The chain joins TRBV20-1 to TRBJ1-1; D is unresolved. In germline, CDR1 is DFQATT, CDR2 SNEGSKA (reference sequence). The V end lost 1 base, the J end lost 3 bases, and 9 bases lay between the germline ends. CDR3 length: 13 residues. The CDR3 nucleotides are TGCAGTGCTAGAGTACAGCAGTACACTGAAGCTTTCTTT. Its protein is CSARVQQYTEAFF.

In its sample, this clonotype was seen many times. This chain uses TRBV20-1 with TRBJ1-6; tentative D call: TRBD1 (6 bases). The CDR3 spans 15 residues. Germline V lookup: CDR1 DFQATT, CDR2 SNEGSKA (reference sequence). With 0 bases removed from V and 10 bases from J, the gap between germline ends came to 16 bases. CDR3: CSARDYRGTGSPLHF. For the CDR3, the DNA is TGCAGTGCTAGAGATTATCGGGGTACAGGGTCACCCCTCCACTTT.

This clonotype has ten or more counts. This chain uses TRBV10-3 with TRBJ2-1, with TRBD1 matching 10 bases. The J segment lost 5 bases and the V segment lost 8 bases, leaving 3 bases of the junction unmatched. This CDR3 is 13 amino acids long. In germline, CDR1 is ENHRY, CDR2 SYGVKD. CDR3 in DNA: TGTGCCATCGGACAGGGGGTGGACAATGAGCAGTTCTTC. Its translation: CAIGQGVDNEQFF.

Sample share makes this clonotype medium-sized. This chain links TRBV20-1 with TRBJ1-1, with a tentative D call TRBD1 (5 bases). This CDR3 is 11 amino acids long. Germline V gives CDR1 DFQATT, CDR2 SNEGSKA (reference sequence). V was pared by 7 bases and J by 7 bases, with 13 bases between. CDR3 nucleotides: TGCAGTGGTATCCGACAGAATGAAGCTTTCTTT. Its protein product is CSGIRQNEAFF.

This clonotype was detected ten times or more. The chain joins TRBV28 to TRBJ1-2; D may be TRBD1 (5 bases). Trimming removed 6 bases at V and 7 bases at J, with 12 bases between. Germline CDR1 reads MDHEN; CDR2 reads SYDVKM. The CDR3 has 12 amino acids. The CDR3 DNA follows: TGTGCCAGCAGGGGGGGTCTTGTTGGCTACACCTTC. As protein: CASRGGLVGYTF.

This clonotype has a count of ten or more. The chain uses TRBV12-3 or TRBV12-4 and TRBJ2-3; 9 bases fit TRBD2. V dropped 5 bases and J dropped 4; count of bases not matched to a gene: 4. The CDR3 is made up of 14 amino acids. The CDR3 reads CASSRTSVADTQYF. The CDR3 DNA follows: TGTGCCAGCAGTCGGACTAGCGTTGCAGATACGCAGTATTTT.

This clonotype was recorded many times. This chain links TRBV12-2 with TRBJ2-5; TRBD1, the table's D call, was not compared with the DNA. TRBV12-2 is reported as a pseudogene. CDR3 size: 17 residues. This CDR3 is CASRLLSPGTLEETQYF. CDR3 nucleotide sequence: TGTGCAAGTCGCTTGCTTTCCCCGGGCACCCTGGAAGAGACCCAGTACTTC.

This clonotype was counted many times. CDR3 in DNA: TGTGCCAGCAGCGTTGGGACAGGGAGTAAGTACGAGCAGTACTTC. This sequence encodes CASSVGTGSKYEQYF. The chain joins TRBV9 to TRBJ2-7, with 9 bases aligning to TRBD1. CDR1 and CDR2 (germline): SGDLS, YYNGEE. V lost 2 bases and J lost 4; bases outside the gene matches: 7. The CDR3 is 15 amino acids.

At least ten counts were recorded for this clonotype. The chain links TRBV5-1 to TRBJ2-3; 9 nucleotides match TRBD1. The ends lost 4 bases at V and 4 bases at J; junction bases unmatched: 7. The CDR3 runs 15 residues. Germline V CDR1 and CDR2: SGHRS, YFSETQ. CDR3 in DNA: TGCGCCAGCAGCACGGGACAGGGTAACCCAGATACGCAGTATTTT. This encodes CASSTGQGNPDTQYF.

This clonotype was counted ten times or more. The chain links TRBV29-1 to TRBJ1-1; a weak D match, TRBD1 (5 bases). The CDR3 spans 14 residues. Germline values: CDR1 SQVTM, CDR2 ANQGSEA. This CDR3 is CSVSPGGVNTEAFF. The CDR3 DNA follows: TGCAGTGTTTCTCCGGGGGGAGTGAACACTGAAGCTTTCTTT.

This clonotype was detected ten times or more. The V and J genes are TRBV5-1 and TRBJ1-1, with 9 bases matching TRBD1. CDR1 is SGHRS and CDR2 is YFSETQ in the germline V gene. CDR3 length: 12 residues. J lost 7 bases, V lost 4 bases, and 2 bases had no gene match. CDR3 protein: CASSGTGIEAFF. DNA for the CDR3: TGCGCCAGCAGCGGGACAGGGATTGAAGCTTTCTTT.

This clonotype is classed as medium-sized (0.01 to 0.1%). The chain links TRBV11-2 to TRBJ2-7; the D gene is possibly TRBD1 (5 bases). Trimming left V 8 bases short and J 7 bases short, with 24 bases between. The CDR3 has 15 amino acids. The germline CDR1 and CDR2 sequences are SGHAT and FQNNGV. The DNA for the CDR3 is TGTGCCAGCGGAGACAGTAAGACCAACCTGTGGGAGCAGTACTTC. Amino acids: CASGDSKTNLWEQYF.